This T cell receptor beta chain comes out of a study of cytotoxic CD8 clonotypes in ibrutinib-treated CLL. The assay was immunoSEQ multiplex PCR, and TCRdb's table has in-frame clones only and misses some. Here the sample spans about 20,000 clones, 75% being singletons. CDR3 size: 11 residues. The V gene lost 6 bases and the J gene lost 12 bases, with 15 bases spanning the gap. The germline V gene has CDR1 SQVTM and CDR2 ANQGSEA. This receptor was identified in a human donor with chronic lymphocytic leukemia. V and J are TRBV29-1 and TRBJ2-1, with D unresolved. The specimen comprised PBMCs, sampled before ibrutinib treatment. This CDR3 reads CSVPPAQSQFF. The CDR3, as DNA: TGCAGCGTCCCTCCGGCCCAGTCGCAGTTCTTC.